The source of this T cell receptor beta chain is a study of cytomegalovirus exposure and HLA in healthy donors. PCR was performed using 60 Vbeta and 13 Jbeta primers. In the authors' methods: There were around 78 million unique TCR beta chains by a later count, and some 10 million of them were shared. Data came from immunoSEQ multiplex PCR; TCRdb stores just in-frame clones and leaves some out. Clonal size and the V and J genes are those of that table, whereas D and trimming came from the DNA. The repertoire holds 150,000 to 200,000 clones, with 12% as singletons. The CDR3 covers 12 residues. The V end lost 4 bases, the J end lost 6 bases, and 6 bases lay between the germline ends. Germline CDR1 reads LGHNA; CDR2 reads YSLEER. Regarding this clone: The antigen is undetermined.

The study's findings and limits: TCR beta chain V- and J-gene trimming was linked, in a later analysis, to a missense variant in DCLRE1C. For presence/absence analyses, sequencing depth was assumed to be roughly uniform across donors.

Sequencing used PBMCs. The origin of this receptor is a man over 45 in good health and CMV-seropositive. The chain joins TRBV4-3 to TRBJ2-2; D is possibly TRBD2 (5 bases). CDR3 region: CASSRGAGELFF. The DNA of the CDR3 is TGCGCCAGCAGCCGGGGAGCCGGGGAGCTGTTTTTT.